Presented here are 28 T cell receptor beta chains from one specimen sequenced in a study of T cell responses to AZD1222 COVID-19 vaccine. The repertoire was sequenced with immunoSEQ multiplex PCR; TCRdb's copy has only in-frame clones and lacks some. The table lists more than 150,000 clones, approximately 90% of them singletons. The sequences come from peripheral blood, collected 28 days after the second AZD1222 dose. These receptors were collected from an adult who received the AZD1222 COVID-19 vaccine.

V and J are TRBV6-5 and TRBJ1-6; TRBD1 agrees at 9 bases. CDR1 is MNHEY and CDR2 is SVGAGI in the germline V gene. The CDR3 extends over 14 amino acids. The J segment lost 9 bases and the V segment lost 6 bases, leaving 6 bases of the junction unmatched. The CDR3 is CASRGTGTSSPLHF. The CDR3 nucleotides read TGTGCCAGCAGGGGGACAGGGACAAGTTCACCCCTCCACTTT.

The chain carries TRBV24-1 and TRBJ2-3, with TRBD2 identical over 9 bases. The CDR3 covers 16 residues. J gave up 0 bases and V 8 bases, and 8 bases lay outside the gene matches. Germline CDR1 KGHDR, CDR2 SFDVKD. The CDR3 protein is CATTASGTASTDTQYF. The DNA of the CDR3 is TGTGCCACCACCGCTAGCGGGACCGCTAGCACAGATACGCAGTATTTT.

CDR3 nucleotide sequence: TGTGCCAGCAGCCGGGCCCTCTATGGCTACACCTTC. Amino acids: CASSRALYGYTF. The gene calls are TRBV3-1 (or the pseudogene TRBV3-2) and TRBJ1-2; D not certain. This CDR3 has 12 residues. Trimming left V 4 bases short and J 4 bases short, with 7 bases between. Germline CDR1 LGHDT, CDR2 YNNKEL (reference sequence).

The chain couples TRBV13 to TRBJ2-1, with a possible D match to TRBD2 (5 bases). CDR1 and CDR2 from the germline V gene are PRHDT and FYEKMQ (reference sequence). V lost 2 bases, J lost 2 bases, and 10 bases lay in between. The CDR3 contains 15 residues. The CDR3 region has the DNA TGTGCCAGCAGCTTACCGGGGTTGCCCTACAATGAGCAGTTCTTC. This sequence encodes CASSLPGLPYNEQFF.

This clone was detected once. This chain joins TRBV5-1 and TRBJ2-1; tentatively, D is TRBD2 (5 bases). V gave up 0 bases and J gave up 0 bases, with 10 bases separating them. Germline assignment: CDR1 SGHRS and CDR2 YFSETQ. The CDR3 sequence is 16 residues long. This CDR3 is CASSLVSSGSYNEQFF. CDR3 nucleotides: TGCGCCAGCAGCTTGGTGTCCAGCGGCTCCTACAATGAGCAGTTCTTC. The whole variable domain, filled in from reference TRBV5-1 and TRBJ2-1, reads KAGVTQTPRYLIKTRGQQVTLSCSPISGHRSVSWYQQTPGQGLQFLFEYFSETQRNKGNFPGRFSGRQFSNSRSEMNVSTLELGDSALYLCASSLVSSGSYNEQFFGPGTRLTVL.

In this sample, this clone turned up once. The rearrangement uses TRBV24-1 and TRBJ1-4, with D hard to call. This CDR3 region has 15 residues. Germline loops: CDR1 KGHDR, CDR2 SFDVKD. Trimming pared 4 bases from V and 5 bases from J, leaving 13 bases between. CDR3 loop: CATSEGGGGNEKLFF. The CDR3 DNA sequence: TGTGCCACCAGTGAAGGCGGCGGAGGCAATGAAAAACTGTTTTTT.

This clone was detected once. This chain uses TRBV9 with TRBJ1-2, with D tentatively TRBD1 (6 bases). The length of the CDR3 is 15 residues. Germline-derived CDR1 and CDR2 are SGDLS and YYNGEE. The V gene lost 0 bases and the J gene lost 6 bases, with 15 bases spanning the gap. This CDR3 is CASSVDGYRADGYTF. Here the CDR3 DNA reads TGTGCCAGCAGCGTAGACGGGTACAGGGCGGATGGCTACACCTTC.

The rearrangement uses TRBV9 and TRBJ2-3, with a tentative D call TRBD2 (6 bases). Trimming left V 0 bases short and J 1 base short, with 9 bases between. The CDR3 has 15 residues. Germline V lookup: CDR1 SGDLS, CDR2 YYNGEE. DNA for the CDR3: TGTGCCAGCAGCGTAGCGGGACTCCGCACAGATACGCAGTATTTT. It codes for CASSVAGLRTDTQYF.

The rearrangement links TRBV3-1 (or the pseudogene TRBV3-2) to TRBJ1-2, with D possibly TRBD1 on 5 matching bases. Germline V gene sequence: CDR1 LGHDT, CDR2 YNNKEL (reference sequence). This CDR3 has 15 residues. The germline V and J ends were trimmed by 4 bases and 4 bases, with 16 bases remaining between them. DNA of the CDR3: TGTGCCAGCAGCCTACAGGCAGGACGTTCCTATGGCTACACCTTC. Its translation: CASSLQAGRSYGYTF.

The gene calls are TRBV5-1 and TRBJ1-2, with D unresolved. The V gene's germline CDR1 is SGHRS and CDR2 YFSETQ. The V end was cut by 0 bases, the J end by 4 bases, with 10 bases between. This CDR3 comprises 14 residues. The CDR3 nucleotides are TGCGCCAGCAGCTTGGGACCGGGAGTCTATGGCTACACCTTC. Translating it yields CASSLGPGVYGYTF.

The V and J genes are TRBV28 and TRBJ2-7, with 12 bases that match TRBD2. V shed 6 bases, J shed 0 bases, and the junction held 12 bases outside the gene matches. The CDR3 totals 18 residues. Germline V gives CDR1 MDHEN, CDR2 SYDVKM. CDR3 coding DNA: TGTGCCAGCAGATCCGGACTAGCGGGAAGACCCAGCTCCTACGAGCAGTACTTC. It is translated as CASRSGLAGRPSSYEQYF. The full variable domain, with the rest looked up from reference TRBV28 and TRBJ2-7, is DVKVTQSSRYLVKRTGEKVFLECVQDMDHENMFWYRQDPGLGLRLIYFSYDVKMKEKGDIPEGYSVSREKKERFSLILESASTNQTSMYLCASRSGLAGRPSSYEQYFGPGTRLTVT.

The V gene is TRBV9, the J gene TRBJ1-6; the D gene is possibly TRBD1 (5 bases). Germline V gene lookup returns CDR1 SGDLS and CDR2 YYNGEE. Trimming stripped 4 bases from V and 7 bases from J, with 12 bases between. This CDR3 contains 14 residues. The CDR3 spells CASSPGPQNSPLHF. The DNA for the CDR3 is TGTGCCAGCAGCCCGGGACCTCAGAATTCACCCCTCCACTTT.

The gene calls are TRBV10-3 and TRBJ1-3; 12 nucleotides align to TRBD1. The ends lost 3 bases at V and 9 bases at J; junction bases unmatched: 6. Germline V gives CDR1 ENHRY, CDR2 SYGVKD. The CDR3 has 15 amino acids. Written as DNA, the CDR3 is TGTGCCATCAGTGAAGGGACAGGGGGCTACGGCACCATATATTTT. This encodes CAISEGTGGYGTIYF.

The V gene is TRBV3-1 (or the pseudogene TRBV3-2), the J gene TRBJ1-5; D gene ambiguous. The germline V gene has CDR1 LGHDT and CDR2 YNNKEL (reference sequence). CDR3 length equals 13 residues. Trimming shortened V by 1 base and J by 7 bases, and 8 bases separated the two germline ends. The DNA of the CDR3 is TGTGCCAGCAGCCAAGGTCCCTTACAGCCCCAGCATTTT. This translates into CASSQGPLQPQHF.

The CDR3 spells CASSPTPSSYEQYF. The CDR3 DNA reads TGTGCCAGCTCACCAACGCCCAGCTCCTACGAGCAGTACTTC. The chain employs TRBV18 and TRBJ2-7; D gene uncertain. Looked up from germline, CDR1 is KGHSH and CDR2 is LQKENI. V gave up 2 bases and J gave up 0 bases, with 8 bases separating them. The CDR3 has 14 residues.

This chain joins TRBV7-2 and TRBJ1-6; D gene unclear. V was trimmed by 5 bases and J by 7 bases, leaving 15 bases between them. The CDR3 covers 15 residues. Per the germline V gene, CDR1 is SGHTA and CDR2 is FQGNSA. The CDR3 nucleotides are TGTGCCAGCAGCAGTGGGCGGAATGTAAATTCACCCCTCCACTTT. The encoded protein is CASSSGRNVNSPLHF. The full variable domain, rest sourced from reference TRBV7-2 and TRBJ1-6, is GAGVSQSPSNKVTEKGKDVELRCDPISGHTALYWYRQSLGQGLEFLIYFQGNSAPDKSGLPSDRFSAERTGGSVSTLTIQRTQQEDSAVYLCASSSGRNVNSPLHFGNGTRLTVT.

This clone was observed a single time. The CDR3 nucleotides read TGTGCCAGCAGCTCGAGGGGGTCCCACACCTACAATGAGCAGTTCTTC. It translates to CASSSRGSHTYNEQFF. The J gene is TRBJ2-1, the V gene TRBV9, with D possibly being TRBD1 (6 bases). The CDR3 extends over 16 amino acids. V was clipped by 4 bases and J by 2 bases, with 16 bases between them. Germline V gives CDR1 SGDLS, CDR2 YYNGEE.

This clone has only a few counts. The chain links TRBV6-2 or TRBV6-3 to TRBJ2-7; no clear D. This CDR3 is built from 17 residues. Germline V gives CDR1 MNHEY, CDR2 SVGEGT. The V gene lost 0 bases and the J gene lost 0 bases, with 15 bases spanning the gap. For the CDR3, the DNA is TGTGCCAGCAGTTACTCGGTCTTCACAACATACTCCTACGAGCAGTACTTC. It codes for CASSYSVFTTYSYEQYF.

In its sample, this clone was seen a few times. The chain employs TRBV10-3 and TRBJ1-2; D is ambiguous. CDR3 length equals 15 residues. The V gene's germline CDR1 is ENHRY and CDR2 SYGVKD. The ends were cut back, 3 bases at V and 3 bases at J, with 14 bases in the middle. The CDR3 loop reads CAISDPNPIDYGYTF. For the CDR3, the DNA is TGTGCCATCAGTGATCCAAACCCCATCGACTATGGCTACACCTTC.

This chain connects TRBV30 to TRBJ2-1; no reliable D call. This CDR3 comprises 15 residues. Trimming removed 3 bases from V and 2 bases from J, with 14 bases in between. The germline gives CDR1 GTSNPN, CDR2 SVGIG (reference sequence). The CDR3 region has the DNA TGTGCCTGGAGCCCGTACCAGACCCCCTACAATGAGCAGTTCTTC. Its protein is CAWSPYQTPYNEQFF. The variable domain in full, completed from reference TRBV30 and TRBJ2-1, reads SQTIHQWPATLVQPVGSPLSLECTVEGTSNPNLYWYRQAAGRGLQLLFYSVGIGQISSEVPQNLSASRPQDRQFILSSKKLLLSDSGFYLCAWSPYQTPYNEQFFGPGTRLTVL.

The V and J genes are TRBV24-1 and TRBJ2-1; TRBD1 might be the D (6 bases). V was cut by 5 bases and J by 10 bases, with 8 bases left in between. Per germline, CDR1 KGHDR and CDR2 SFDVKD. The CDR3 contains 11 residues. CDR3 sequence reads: CATSGGHEQFF. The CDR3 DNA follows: TGTGCCACCAGTGGGGGGCACGAGCAGTTCTTC.

The CDR3: CASRRVATLDSEAFF. CDR3 coding DNA: TGTGCCAGTAGAAGGGTTGCGACACTTGACTCCGAAGCTTTCTTT. This chain connects TRBV19 to TRBJ1-1; no clear D gene. The CDR3 runs 15 residues. The V and J ends lost 6 bases and 8 bases respectively, with 22 bases between them. Germline V gene data show CDR1 as LNHDA and CDR2 as SQIVND (reference sequence).

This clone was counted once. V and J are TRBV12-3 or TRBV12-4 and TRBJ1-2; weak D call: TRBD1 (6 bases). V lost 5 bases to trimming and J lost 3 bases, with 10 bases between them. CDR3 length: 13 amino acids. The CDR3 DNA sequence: TGTGCCAGCAGTAACAGGGAAGACTATGGCTACACCTTC. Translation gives CASSNREDYGYTF.

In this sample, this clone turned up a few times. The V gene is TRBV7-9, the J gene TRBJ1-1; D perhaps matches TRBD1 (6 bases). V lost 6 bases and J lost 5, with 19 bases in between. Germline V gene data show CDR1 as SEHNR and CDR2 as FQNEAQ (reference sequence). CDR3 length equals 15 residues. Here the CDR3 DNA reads TGTGCCAGCAGTTCCCCAGGGGTTGGGTGGACTGAAGCTTTCTTT. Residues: CASSSPGVGWTEAFF.

The chain's CDR3 is CASSLWVGGGPTSEQYF. The DNA for the CDR3 is TGTGCCAGCAGTTTATGGGTGGGTGGCGGCCCGACGTCCGAGCAGTACTTC. The chain has TRBV27 and TRBJ2-7; D call uncertain. V shed 1 base and J shed 6 bases, with 22 bases lying between them. CDR1 is MNHEY and CDR2 is SMNVEV in the germline V gene (reference sequence). This CDR3 comprises 17 residues.

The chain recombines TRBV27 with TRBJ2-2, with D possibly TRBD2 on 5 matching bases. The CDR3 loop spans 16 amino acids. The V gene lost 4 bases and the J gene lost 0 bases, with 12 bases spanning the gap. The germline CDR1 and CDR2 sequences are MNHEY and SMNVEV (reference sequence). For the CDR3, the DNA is TGTGCCAGCAGTTCCTTAGCGCTCGCGAACACCGGGGAGCTGTTTTTT. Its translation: CASSSLALANTGELFF.

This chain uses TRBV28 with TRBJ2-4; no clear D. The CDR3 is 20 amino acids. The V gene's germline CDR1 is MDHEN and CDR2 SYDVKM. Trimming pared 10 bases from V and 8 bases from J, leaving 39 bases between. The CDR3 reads CATRPTRTAEWGTSWDIQYF. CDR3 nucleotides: TGTGCCACACGTCCCACCCGGACGGCTGAGTGGGGAACGAGTTGGGACATTCAGTACTTC.

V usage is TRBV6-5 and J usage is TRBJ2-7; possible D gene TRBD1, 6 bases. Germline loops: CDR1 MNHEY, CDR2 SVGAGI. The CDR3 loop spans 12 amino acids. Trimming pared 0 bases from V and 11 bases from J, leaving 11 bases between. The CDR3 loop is CASSYSQGREYF. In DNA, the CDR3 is TGTGCCAGCAGTTACTCACAGGGCCGGGAGTACTTC.